This entry is about one T cell receptor beta chain. Which antigen it targets is not known. It has no much larger one-base neighbor in the sample; base qualities were not kept. The data stem from a study of blood T cell repertoires in COVID-19 (dated by TCRdb to 2020 to 2022). Broadly, across the study: The collaborator samples originated in the United States, Italy and Spain and spanned the acute and convalescent phases of COVID-19. The prospective study material was composed of cDNA or gDNA derived from T cells, B-cell-depleted T cells, or PBMCs. The dataset comprised deeply sampled blood TCRbeta repertoires from subjects exposed to, actively infected with, or recovered from COVID-19. The repertoires were released in a freely available public database meant as a resource for research on the immune response to SARS-CoV-2. The samples were drawn from the first 160 participants of the ongoing ImmuneRACE study and from roughly 1,300 subjects provided by 6 global collaborators. A de-identified subject ID, COVID-19 status, age in years and sex were almost always included in the sample metadata. Where available, HLA class I and class II types were obtained from metadata supplied by the sample provider rather than from assay-based typing.

Collaborating institutions collected whole blood in K2EDTA tubes following their own protocols. For TCRbeta analysis, collaborators shipped samples as frozen whole blood, isolated PBMCs, or DNA extracted from either of those sample types. CDR1 is given as SGHDT and CDR2 as YYEEEE, both from the germline V gene. Trimming costs V 2 bases and J 6 bases, and their ends lie 19 bases apart. The CDR3 holds 16 amino acids from the cysteine to the phenylalanine. The sequence is cut down to CDR3 DNA, 48 bases in frame from base 1. The immunoSEQ Assay, a bias-controlled multiplex PCR, was used to amplify TCRbeta CDR3 regions from genomic DNA. In the paper's pipeline: The number of nucleated cells in each sample was estimated from the amplification of reference gene primers within the assay. Sequence reads were collapsed and filtered to measure the absolute abundance of every unique TCRbeta CDR3 rearrangement. Productive Simpson clonality was computed per sample as the square root of Simpson's diversity index over productive rearrangements. This is the immuneACCESS table as TCRdb keeps it, with only in-frame sequences that have V and J called. A part of the clones is gone; compared with another copy, unresolved V genes explain less than half, and the rest is unexplained. The D gene and trimming were derived from the DNA, and the V and J assignments and clone size from that table. Recorded for this sample are over 200,000 clones; about 86% of them occurred a single time. 1.5% of the sample lies in the top ten.

The investigation overall reported the following: The quantity of clinical and demographic metadata differed by source and by participant and was supplied without curation.

Recombination linked TRBV5-6 to TRBJ2-3; the D segment could be TRBD1, given 5 matching bases. The source of this sequence is a man in his late teens or twenties with active or convalescent COVID-19. The sequencing sample was made of peripheral blood. The DNA sequence reads TGTGCCAGCAGCTTAGGTGTGCAGGGTCGGGCGGATACGCAGTATTTT. This encodes CASSLGVQGRADTQYF.